The present T cell receptor beta chain was sequenced within a study of human thymus T cells. During surgery, about 0.5-1 mL peripheral blood was drawn from four of eight donors. Clones were sequenced by immunoSEQ multiplex PCR, and TCRdb holds only the in-frame ones, with some missing. The table shows around 45,000 clones, with approximately 95% occurring only once. From germline, CDR1 is SGHNT and CDR2 YENEEA. This CDR3 is 15 amino acids long. V dropped 6 bases and J dropped 7 bases, with 19 bases sitting between them. The V and J genes are TRBV11-3 and TRBJ2-1; D not resolved. The sequenced sample consisted of blood. The source is a girl in the first two years of life with a congenital heart defect but otherwise immunologically healthy. CDR3 nucleotide sequence: TGTGCCAGCAGTTCGGACCCGCTGGGAAGAAATGAGCAGTTCTTC. This encodes CASSSDPLGRNEQFF. The variable domain in full, completed from reference TRBV11-3 and TRBJ2-1, reads EAGVVQSPRYKIIEKKQPVAFWCNPISGHNTLYWYLQNLGQGPELLIRYENEEAVDDSQLPKDRFSAERLKGVDSTLKIQPAELGDSAVYLCASSSDPLGRNEQFFGPGTRLTVL.